Sequencing of this T cell receptor (beta chain) was carried out in a study of blood T cell repertoires in COVID-19. Profiling relied on immunoSEQ multiplex PCR, and the TCRdb table lists in-frame clones only, not all of them. The sample yields about 150,000 clones, 84% seen once. Germline CDR1 is SGHTA and CDR2 is FQGNSA. Trimming shortened V by 5 bases and J by 4 bases, and 11 bases separated the two germline ends. CDR3 size: 13 residues. The source of this sequence is a man between 18 and 35 years old with active or convalescent COVID-19. This chain connects TRBV7-2 to TRBJ1-1, with D tentatively TRBD1 (5 bases). The sample taken for sequencing was peripheral blood. The CDR3 spells CASSPGIPTEAFF. The CDR3 DNA reads as TGTGCCAGCAGCCCAGGGATACCCACTGAAGCTTTCTTT.